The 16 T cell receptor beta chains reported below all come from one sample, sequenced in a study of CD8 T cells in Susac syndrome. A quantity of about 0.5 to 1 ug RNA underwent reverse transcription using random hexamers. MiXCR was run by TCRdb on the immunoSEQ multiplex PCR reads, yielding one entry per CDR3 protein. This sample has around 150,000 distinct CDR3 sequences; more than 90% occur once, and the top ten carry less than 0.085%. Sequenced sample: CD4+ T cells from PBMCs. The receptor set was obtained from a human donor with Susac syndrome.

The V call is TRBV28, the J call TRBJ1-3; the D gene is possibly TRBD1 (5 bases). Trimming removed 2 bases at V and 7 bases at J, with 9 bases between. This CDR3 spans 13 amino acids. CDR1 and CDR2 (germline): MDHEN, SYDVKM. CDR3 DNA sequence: TGTGCCAGCAGTTTACGGGACTTCAACACCATATATTTT. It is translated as CASSLRDFNTIYF.

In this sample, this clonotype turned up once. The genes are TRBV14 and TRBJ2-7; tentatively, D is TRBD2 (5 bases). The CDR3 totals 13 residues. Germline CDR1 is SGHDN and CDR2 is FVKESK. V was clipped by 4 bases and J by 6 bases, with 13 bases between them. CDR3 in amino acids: CASSPASGFEQYF. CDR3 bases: TGTGCCAGCAGCCCGGCATCGGGGTTCGAGCAGTACTTC.

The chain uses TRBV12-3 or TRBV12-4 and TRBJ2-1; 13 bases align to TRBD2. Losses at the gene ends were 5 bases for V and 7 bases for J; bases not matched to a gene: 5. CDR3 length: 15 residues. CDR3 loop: CASSLRTSGSNEQFF. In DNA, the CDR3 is TGTGCCAGCAGTCTACGGACTAGCGGGAGTAATGAGCAGTTCTTC.

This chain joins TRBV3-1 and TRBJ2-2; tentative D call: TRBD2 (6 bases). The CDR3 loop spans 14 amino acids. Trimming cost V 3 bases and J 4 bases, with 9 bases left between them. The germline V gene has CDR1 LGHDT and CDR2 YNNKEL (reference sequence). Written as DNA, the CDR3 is TGTGCCAGCAGCCAGGGACTCACCACCGGGGAGCTGTTTTTT. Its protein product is CASSQGLTTGELFF. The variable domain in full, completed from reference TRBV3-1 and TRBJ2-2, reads DTAVSQTPKYLVTQMGNDKSIKCEQNLGHDTMYWYKQDSKKFLKIMFSYNNKELIINETVPNRFSPKSPDKAHLNLHINSLELGDSAVYFCASSQGLTTGELFFGEGSRLTVL.

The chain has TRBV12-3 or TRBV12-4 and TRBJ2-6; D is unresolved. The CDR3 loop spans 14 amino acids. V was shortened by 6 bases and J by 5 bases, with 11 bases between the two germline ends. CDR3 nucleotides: TGTGCCAGCAGCACGACTGTTCGGGCCAACGTCCTGACTTTC. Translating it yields CASSTTVRANVLTF.

CDR3: CSARRGSGDEQYF. The CDR3 DNA reads TGCAGTGCTAGAAGGGGGAGCGGGGACGAGCAGTACTTC. The chain is built from TRBV20-1 and TRBJ2-7; tentatively, D is TRBD2 (7 bases). Germline-derived CDR1 and CDR2 are DFQATT and SNEGSKA (reference sequence). The CDR3 length is 13 residues. Between the trimmed V and J ends, which lost 2 bases and 5 bases, there was a span of 13 bases.

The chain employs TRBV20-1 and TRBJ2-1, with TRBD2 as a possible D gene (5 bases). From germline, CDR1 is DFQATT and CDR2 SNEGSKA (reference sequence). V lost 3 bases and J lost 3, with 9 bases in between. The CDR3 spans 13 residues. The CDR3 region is CSARDLYYNEQFF. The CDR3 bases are TGCAGTGCTAGGGACTTATACTACAATGAGCAGTTCTTC.

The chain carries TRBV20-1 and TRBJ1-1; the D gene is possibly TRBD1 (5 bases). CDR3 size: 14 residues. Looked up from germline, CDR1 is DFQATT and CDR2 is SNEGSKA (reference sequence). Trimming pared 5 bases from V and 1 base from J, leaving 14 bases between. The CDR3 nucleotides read TGCAGTGCTTATTGGGGGGGAAAGAACACTGAAGCTTTCTTT. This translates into CSAYWGGKNTEAFF.

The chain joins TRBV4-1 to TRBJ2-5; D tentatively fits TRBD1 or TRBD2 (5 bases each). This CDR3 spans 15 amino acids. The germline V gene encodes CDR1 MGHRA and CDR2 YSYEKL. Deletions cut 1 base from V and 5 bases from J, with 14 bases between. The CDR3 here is CASSQVGTPGETQYF. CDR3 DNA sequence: TGCGCCAGCAGCCAAGTCGGGACCCCCGGGGAGACCCAGTACTTC.

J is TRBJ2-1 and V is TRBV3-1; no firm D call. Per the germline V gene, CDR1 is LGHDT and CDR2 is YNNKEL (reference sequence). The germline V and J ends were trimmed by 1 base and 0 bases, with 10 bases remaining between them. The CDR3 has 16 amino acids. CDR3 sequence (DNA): TGTGCCAGCAGCCAAGCGGGCCCGAGCTCCTACAATGAGCAGTTCTTC. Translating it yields CASSQAGPSSYNEQFF.

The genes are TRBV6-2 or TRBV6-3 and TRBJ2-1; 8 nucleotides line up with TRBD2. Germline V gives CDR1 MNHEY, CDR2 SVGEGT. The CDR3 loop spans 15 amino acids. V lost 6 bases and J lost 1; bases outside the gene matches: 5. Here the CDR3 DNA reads TGTGCCAGCAGGTCCGGGAGGGGGTCCTACAATGAGCAGTTCTTC. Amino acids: CASRSGRGSYNEQFF.

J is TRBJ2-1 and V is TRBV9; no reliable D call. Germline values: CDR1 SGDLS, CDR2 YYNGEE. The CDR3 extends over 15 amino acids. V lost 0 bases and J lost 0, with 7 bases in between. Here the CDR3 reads CASSVGKASYNEQFF. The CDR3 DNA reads TGTGCCAGCAGCGTAGGTAAAGCCTCCTACAATGAGCAGTTCTTC.

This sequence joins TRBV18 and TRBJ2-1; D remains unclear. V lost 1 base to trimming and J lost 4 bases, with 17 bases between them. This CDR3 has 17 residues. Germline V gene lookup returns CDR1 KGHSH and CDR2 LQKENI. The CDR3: CASSPLLLQTSYNEQFF. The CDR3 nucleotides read TGTGCCAGCTCACCACTCCTATTACAGACCTCTTACAATGAGCAGTTCTTC. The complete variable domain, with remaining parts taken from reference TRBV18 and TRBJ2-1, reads NAGVMQNPRHLVRRRGQEARLRCSPMKGHSHVYWYRQLPEEGLKFMVYLQKENIIDESGMPKERFSAEFPKEGPSILRIQQVVRGDSAAYFCASSPLLLQTSYNEQFFGPGTRLTVL.

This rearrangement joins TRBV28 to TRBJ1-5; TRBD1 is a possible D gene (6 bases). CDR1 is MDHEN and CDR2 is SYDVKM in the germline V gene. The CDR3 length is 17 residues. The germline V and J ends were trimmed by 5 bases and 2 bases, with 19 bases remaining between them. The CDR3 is CASSPPGWRQGNQPQHF. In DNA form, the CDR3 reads TGTGCCAGCAGTCCCCCAGGCTGGAGACAGGGCAATCAGCCCCAGCATTTT.

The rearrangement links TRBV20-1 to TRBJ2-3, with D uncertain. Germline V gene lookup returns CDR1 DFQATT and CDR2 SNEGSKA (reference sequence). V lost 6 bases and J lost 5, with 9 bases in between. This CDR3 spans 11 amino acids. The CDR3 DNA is TGCAGTGCCAGCCGGGTAGATACGCAGTATTTT. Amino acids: CSASRVDTQYF.

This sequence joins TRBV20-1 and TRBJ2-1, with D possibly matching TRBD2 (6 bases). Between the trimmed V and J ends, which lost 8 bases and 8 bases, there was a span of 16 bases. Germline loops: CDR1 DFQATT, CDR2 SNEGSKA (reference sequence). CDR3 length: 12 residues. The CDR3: CSPEGRKDEQFF. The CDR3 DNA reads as TGCAGTCCGGAGGGGAGGAAGGATGAGCAGTTCTTC.